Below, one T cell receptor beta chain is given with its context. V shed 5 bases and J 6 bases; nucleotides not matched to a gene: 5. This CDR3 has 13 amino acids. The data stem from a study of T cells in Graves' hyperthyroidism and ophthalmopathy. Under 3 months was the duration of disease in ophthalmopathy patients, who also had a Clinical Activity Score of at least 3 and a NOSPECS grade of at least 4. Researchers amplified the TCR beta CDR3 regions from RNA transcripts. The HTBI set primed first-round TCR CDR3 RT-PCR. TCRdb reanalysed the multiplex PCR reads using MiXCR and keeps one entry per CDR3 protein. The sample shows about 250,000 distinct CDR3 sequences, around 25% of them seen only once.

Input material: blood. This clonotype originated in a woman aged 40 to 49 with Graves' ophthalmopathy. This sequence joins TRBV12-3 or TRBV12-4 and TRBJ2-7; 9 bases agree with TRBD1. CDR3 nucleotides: TGTGCCAGCAGTGAGCGGACAGGGGTCGAGCAGTACTTC. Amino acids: CASSERTGVEQYF.